Detailed here is one T cell receptor (beta chain). Looked up from germline, CDR1 is MNHEY and CDR2 is SMNVEV (reference sequence). Trimming left V 3 bases short and J 4 bases short, with 14 bases between. This CDR3 has 15 residues. This entry comes from a study of blood T cell repertoires in COVID-19. In the study overall: The samples span acute and convalescent COVID-19 from the United States, Italy and Spain. The analysed material was cDNA or gDNA that came from T cells, B-cell-depleted T cells, or PBMCs.

In the study's own analysis: Nucleated cell number was recorded as an estimate derived from reference gene primer amplification. Some clones are missing from TCRdb's copy, which holds only in-frame ones; the method was immunoSEQ multiplex PCR. Clone size and V and J calls were adopted from that table, with D and trimming inferred from the DNA. The repertoire holds almost 50,000 clones, roughly two thirds seen once, with about 9% in the top ten. The clonotype comes from a woman aged 70-85 years with acute or convalescent COVID-19. V gene TRBV27 combines with J gene TRBJ2-3, with a possible D match to TRBD1 (5 bases). The sample taken for sequencing was peripheral blood. The chain's CDR3 is CASSLSETRADTQYF. CDR3 in DNA: TGTGCCAGCAGTTTGTCGGAAACCAGGGCAGATACGCAGTATTTT.